The 3 T cell receptor beta chains below come from one sample, sequenced in a study of T cell responses to AZD1222 COVID-19 vaccine. The protocol was immunoSEQ multiplex PCR, while the TCRdb copy is restricted to in-frame clones and leaves out a portion. The sample records approximately 100,000 clones, 92% being singletons. The material sequenced was peripheral blood, taken on day 0 of AZD1222 vaccination. The receptors here all came from an adult in good health.

This chain links TRBV7-8 with TRBJ1-6; 8 bases match TRBD1. V was clipped by 5 bases and J by 6 bases; unmatched bases: 9. The CDR3 loop spans 16 amino acids. Germline V CDR1 and CDR2: SGHVS, FQNEAQ. CDR3 in DNA: TGTGCCAGCAGCCCAAGGACAGGGAGGACTAATTCACCCCTCCACTTT. Translating it yields CASSPRTGRTNSPLHF. Supplemented by reference TRBV7-8 and TRBJ1-6, the full variable domain reads GAGVSQSPRYKVAKRGQDVALRCDPISGHVSLFWYQQALGQGPEFLTYFQNEAQLDKSGLPSDRFFAERPEGSVSTLKIQRTQQEDSAVYLCASSPRTGRTNSPLHFGNGTRLTVT.

This clone was counted a few times. The chain employs TRBV4-1 and TRBJ2-1, with no clear D. The CDR3 is made up of 16 amino acids. V dropped 2 bases and J dropped 2 bases, with 13 bases sitting between them. Germline V gives CDR1 MGHRA, CDR2 YSYEKL. This CDR3 reads CASSQLDLLTYNEQFF. CDR3 DNA sequence: TGCGCCAGCAGCCAACTCGACTTGCTTACCTACAATGAGCAGTTCTTC.

The gene calls are TRBV10-1 and TRBJ1-1; weak D call: TRBD1 (6 bases). The CDR3 is 15 amino acids. Germline V lookup: CDR1 WNHNN, CDR2 SYGVQD (reference sequence). V lost 7 bases and J 3 bases, leaving 18 bases between the germline ends. In DNA, the CDR3 is TGCGCCAGCATCAATCTCCAGGGGATGGACACTGAAGCTTTCTTT. Amino acid sequence: CASINLQGMDTEAFF.